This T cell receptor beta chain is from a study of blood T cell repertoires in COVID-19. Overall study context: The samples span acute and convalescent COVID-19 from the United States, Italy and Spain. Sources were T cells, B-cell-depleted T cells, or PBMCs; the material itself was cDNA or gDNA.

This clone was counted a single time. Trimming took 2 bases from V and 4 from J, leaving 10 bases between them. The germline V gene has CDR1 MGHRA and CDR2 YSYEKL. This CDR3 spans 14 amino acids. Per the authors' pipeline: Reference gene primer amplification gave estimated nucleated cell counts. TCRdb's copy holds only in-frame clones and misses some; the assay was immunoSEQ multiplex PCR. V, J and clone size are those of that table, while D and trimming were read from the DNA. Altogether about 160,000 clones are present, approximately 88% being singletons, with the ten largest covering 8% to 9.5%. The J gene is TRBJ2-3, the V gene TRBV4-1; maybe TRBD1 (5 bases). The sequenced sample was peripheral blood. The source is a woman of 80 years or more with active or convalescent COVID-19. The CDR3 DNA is TGCGCCAGCAGCCAACAGGGTTTAGCAGATACGCAGTATTTT. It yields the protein CASSQQGLADTQYF.